Listed below are T cell receptor beta chains from one sample, sequenced in a study of blood T cells in healthy people across ages. A single record per CDR3 protein comes from TCRdb applying MiXCR to the 5' RACE reads. This sample has about 1.4 million distinct CDR3 sequences, with roughly 64% found just once. The sample comprised blood. These receptor sequences come from a young man in good health. CDR3s include the opening cysteine and the closing phenylalanine or tryptophan. Fields, in order: D gene, V gene, J gene, clone size, CDR3 DNA, CDR3 protein. D genes are given only for firm matches. Only part of the rows carry a size: once, few, many, or a class if the clone is expanded.

>TRBD2|TRBV2|TRBJ2-5|NA
TGTGCCAGCAGTGCGACTAGCGGGAGGAACCAAGAGACCCAGTACTTC
CASSATSGRNQETQYF
>NA|TRBV6-5|TRBJ1-2|NA
TGTGCCAGCAGCCCACCGGGGGTAATAGGTGGCTACACCTTC
CASSPPGVIGGYTF
>TRBD2|TRBV12-3/TRBV12-4|TRBJ2-1|NA
TGTGCCAGCAGTTTACGGCGGGAGCACAATGAGCAGTTCTTC
CASSLRREHNEQFF
>NA|TRBV6-1|TRBJ1-5|NA
TGTGCCAGCTGCCTCGTGGCGGGCAATCAGCCCCAGCATTTT
CASCLVAGNQPQHF
>TRBD1|TRBV10-3|TRBJ2-3|NA
TGTGCCATCAGTGGCCAGACAGGGACCACAGATACGCAGTATTTT
CAISGQTGTTDTQYF
>NA|TRBV12-3/TRBV12-4|TRBJ2-1|NA
TGTGCCAGCAGTGATATGAATGAGCAGTTCTTC
CASSDMNEQFF
>TRBD2|TRBV27|TRBJ2-1|once
TGTGCCAGCAGTTTCGGACTAGCGGATGAGCAGTTCTTC
CASSFGLADEQFF
>NA|TRBV20-1|TRBJ2-3|NA
TGCAGTGCAAGAGGACCGGTCTATTCTAGCACAGATACGCAGTATTTT
CSARGPVYSSTDTQYF
>TRBD1|TRBV10-3|TRBJ2-3|NA
TGTGCCATCAGTGAGTCGAAGGACAGGATCAATACGCAGTATTTT
CAISESKDRINTQYF
>NA|TRBV6-5|TRBJ2-1|few
TGTGCCAGCAGTTACTCGAGTGGGTTGGGGGACGGGTATCTTTACAATGAGCAGTTCTTC
CASSYSSGLGDGYLYNEQFF
>NA|TRBV12-3/TRBV12-4|TRBJ2-3|NA
TGTGCCAGCAGTTTACGGGCTCCCACAGATACGCAGTATTTT
CASSLRAPTDTQYF
>NA|TRBV11-2|TRBJ2-6|NA
TGTGCCAGCAGCTTCCTGTTCGGACAGACAAACTCTGGGGCCAACGTCCTGACTTTC
CASSFLFGQTNSGANVLTF
>NA|TRBV7-2|TRBJ2-7|NA
TGTGCCAGCAGCTTCACATCGACAGACTACGAGCAGTACTTC
CASSFTSTDYEQYF
>TRBD2|TRBV4-3|TRBJ2-7|NA
TGCGCCAGCAGCCAACGATTAGCGGGGGGTTACTACGAGCAGTACTTC
CASSQRLAGGYYEQYF
>TRBD2|TRBV18|TRBJ2-7|NA
TGTGCCAGCTCACCCCTAGCGGGGACCCTCTACGAGCAGTACTTC
CASSPLAGTLYEQYF
>TRBD1|TRBV28|TRBJ2-7|NA
TGTGCCAGCAGACGGGGGCAGGGGGCGCGAGAGCAGTACTTC
CASRRGQGAREQYF
>NA|TRBV7-2|TRBJ2-1|NA
TGTGCCAGCAGCCCGGCCATATCCAATGAGCAGTTCTTC
CASSPAISNEQFF
>NA|TRBV10-3|TRBJ1-5|few
TGTGCCATCAGCGAATCCGAGACGGTCCCCCCGCATTTT
CAISESETVPPHF
>NA|TRBV29-1|TRBJ2-6|NA
TGCAGCGTTGAGGGGGATTTTAGCTCTGGGGCCAACGTCCTGACTTTC
CSVEGDFSSGANVLTF
>TRBD1|TRBV29-1|TRBJ2-1|once
TGCAGCAGCTCCGGGACAGGTACCTACAATGAGCAGTTCTTC
CSSSGTGTYNEQFF
>NA|TRBV20-1|TRBJ2-1|NA
TGCAGTGCTATACAGGGTCGGGCCCAGTTCTTC
CSAIQGRAQFF
>NA|TRBV7-2|TRBJ2-5|NA
TGTGCCAGCAGCTCCCTGAGGATGGTACTAGAGACCCAGTACTTC
CASSSLRMVLETQYF
>NA|TRBV12-3/TRBV12-4|TRBJ1-4|few
TGTGCCAGCAGGCAGGGACAACCTCCCCAAAAACTGTTTTTT
CASRQGQPPQKLFF
>NA|TRBV20-1|TRBJ1-2|NA
TGCAGTGCTAGTCCCGATACGACGTACTATGGCTACACCTTC
CSASPDTTYYGYTF
>NA|TRBV7-2|TRBJ2-1|NA
TGTGCCAGCAGCTTAGTTACTAGCCCAGAGGTGTTCAATGAGCAGTTCTTC
CASSLVTSPEVFNEQFF
>NA|TRBV29-1|TRBJ1-1|NA
TGCAGCGCCGGAGGACAGTACATGAACACTGAAGCTTTCTTT
CSAGGQYMNTEAFF
>NA|TRBV10-2|TRBJ1-2|NA
TGCGCCAGGACTCGATATGGCTACACCTTC
CARTRYGYTF
>TRBD1|TRBV4-1|TRBJ2-3|NA
TGCGCCAGCCGAGCTTGGACAGGGGGCATAGATACGCAGTATTTT
CASRAWTGGIDTQYF